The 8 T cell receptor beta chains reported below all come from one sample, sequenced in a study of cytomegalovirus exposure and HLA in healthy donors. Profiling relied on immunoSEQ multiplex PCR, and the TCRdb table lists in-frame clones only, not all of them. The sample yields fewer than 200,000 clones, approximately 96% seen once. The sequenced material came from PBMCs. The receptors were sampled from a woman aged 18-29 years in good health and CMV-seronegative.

In nucleotides, the CDR3 is TGTGCCAGCAGCTTGGTAGCGGGGGGGCCGGGTGAGCAGTTCTTC. Translation gives CASSLVAGGPGEQFF. The chain has TRBV5-5 and TRBJ2-1; 11 bases are a match to TRBD2. CDR3 length equals 15 residues. Trimming cost V 0 bases and J 9 bases; bases outside gene matches: 5. CDR1 is SGHKS and CDR2 is YYEKEE in the germline V gene (reference sequence).

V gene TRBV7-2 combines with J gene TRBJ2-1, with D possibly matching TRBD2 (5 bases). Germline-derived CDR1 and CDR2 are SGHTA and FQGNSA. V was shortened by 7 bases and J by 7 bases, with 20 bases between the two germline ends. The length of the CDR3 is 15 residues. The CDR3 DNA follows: TGTGCCAGCAACACGAGGGCTACTCTTGTGAATGAGCAGTTCTTC. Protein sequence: CASNTRATLVNEQFF.

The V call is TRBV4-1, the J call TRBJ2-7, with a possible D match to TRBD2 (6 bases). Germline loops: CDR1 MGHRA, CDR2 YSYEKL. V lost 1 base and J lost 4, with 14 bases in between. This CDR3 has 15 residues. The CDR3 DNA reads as TGCGCCAGCAGCCAAGGGACCGGGACTTGGTACGAGCAGTACTTC. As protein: CASSQGTGTWYEQYF.

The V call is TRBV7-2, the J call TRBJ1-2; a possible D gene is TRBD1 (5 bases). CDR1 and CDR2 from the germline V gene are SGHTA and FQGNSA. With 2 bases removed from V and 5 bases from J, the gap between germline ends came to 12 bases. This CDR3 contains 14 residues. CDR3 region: CASSLSSGQYGYTF. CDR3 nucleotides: TGTGCCAGCAGCTTATCATCCGGACAATATGGCTACACCTTC.

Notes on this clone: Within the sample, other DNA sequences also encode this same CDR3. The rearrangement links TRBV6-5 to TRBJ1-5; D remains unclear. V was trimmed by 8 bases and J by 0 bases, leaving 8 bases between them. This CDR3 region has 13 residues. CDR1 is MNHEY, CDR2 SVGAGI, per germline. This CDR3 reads CASSVYSNQPQHF. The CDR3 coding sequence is TGTGCCAGCTCTGTCTATAGCAATCAGCCCCAGCATTTT.

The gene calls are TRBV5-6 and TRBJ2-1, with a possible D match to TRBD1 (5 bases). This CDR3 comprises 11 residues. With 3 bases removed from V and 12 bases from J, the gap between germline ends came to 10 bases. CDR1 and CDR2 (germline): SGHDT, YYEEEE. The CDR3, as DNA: TGTGCCAGCAGCTCTGAGCAGGGGCAGTTCTTC. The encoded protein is CASSSEQGQFF.

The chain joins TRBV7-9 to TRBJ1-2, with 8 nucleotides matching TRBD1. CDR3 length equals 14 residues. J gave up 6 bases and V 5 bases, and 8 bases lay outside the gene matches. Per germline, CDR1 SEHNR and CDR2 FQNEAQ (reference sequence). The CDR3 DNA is TGTGCCAGCAGCCAGGGGGCGCTCCGAAATGGCTACACCTTC. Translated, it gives CASSQGALRNGYTF.

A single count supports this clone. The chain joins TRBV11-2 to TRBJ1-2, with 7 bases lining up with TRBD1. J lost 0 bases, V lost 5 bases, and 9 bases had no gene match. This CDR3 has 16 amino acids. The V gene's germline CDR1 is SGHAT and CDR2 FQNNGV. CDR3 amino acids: CASSKNSGTANYGYTF. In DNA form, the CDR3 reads TGTGCCAGCAGCAAGAACTCCGGGACAGCTAACTATGGCTACACCTTC.